The 16 T cell receptor beta chains presented below share a single source sample, sequenced in a study of T cell responses to AZD1222 COVID-19 vaccine. Data came from immunoSEQ multiplex PCR; TCRdb stores just in-frame clones and leaves some out. This table holds 130,000 to 150,000 clones, over 85% found once. The sequencing here drew on peripheral blood, taken on day 0 of AZD1222 vaccination. These receptors came from an adult in good health.

The J gene is TRBJ1-6, the V gene TRBV7-9; tentative D call: TRBD1 (5 bases). Trimming left V 7 bases short and J 10 bases short, with 17 bases between. CDR3 length: 14 amino acids. CDR1 and CDR2 from the germline V gene are SEHNR and FQNEAQ (reference sequence). CDR3 in amino acids: CASTIRQGSSPLHF. CDR3 sequence (DNA): TGTGCCAGCACCATCAGGCAGGGCTCATCACCCCTCCACTTT.

V usage is TRBV6-4 and J usage is TRBJ2-1, with D perhaps matching TRBD2 (5 bases). With 0 bases removed from V and 8 bases from J, the gap between germline ends came to 8 bases. Germline CDR1 MRHNA, CDR2 SNTAGT. This CDR3 contains 13 residues. The CDR3 loop is CASSDSWEHEQFF. CDR3 bases: TGTGCCAGCAGTGACTCTTGGGAGCATGAGCAGTTCTTC.

This clone has a single count. V and J are TRBV5-1 and TRBJ2-1; D possibly corresponds to TRBD1 (6 bases). Per the germline V gene, CDR1 is SGHRS and CDR2 is YFSETQ. The CDR3 sequence is 17 residues long. With 1 base removed from V and 2 bases from J, the gap between germline ends came to 16 bases. CDR3 amino acids: CASSLSPQHRAYNEQFF. DNA for the CDR3: TGCGCCAGCAGCTTGTCTCCCCAGCACAGGGCCTACAATGAGCAGTTCTTC.

The chain combines TRBV5-1 with TRBJ2-7; D is unresolved. Germline V CDR1 and CDR2: SGHRS, YFSETQ. The V end was cut by 5 bases, the J end by 0 bases, with 9 bases between. This CDR3 comprises 13 residues. CDR3 sequence (DNA): TGCGCCAGCAGGTTGCCCTCCTCCTACGAGCAGTACTTC. It encodes CASRLPSSYEQYF.

The genes are TRBV28 and TRBJ1-5, with TRBD1 matching over 9 bases. The CDR3 spans 13 residues. The junction had 8 bases not matched to a gene; V was cut back by 11 bases and J by 6 bases. Germline lookup yields CDR1 MDHEN and CDR2 SYDVKM. The CDR3: CASWGTGSQPQHF. CDR3 nucleotide sequence: TGTGCCTCGTGGGGGACAGGGAGTCAGCCCCAGCATTTT.

The chain uses TRBV6-5 and TRBJ1-3; unclear D gene. V was shortened by 7 bases and J by 2 bases, with 15 bases between the two germline ends. Germline-derived CDR1 and CDR2 are MNHEY and SVGAGI. This CDR3 has 15 residues. The CDR3 is CASMWAGRPGNTIYF. The DNA of the CDR3 is TGTGCCAGCATGTGGGCAGGCCGACCTGGAAACACCATATATTTT.

This clone appeared once. The chain uses TRBV5-4 and TRBJ2-1, with D uncertain. The CDR3 covers 14 residues. Germline CDR1 reads SGHNT; CDR2 reads YYREEE (reference sequence). The V gene lost 4 bases and the J gene lost 1 base, with 9 bases spanning the gap. CDR3: CASSPPQSYNEQFF. The CDR3 coding sequence is TGTGCCAGCAGCCCACCCCAATCCTACAATGAGCAGTTCTTC.

V and J are TRBV29-1 and TRBJ1-1, with D unclear. The CDR3 is 8 amino acids. Germline loops: CDR1 SQVTM, CDR2 ANQGSEA. V was clipped by 7 bases and J by 12 bases, with 9 bases between them. The CDR3 region is CSAGSTFF. The CDR3 DNA follows: TGCAGCGCCGGAAGTACTTTCTTT.

This clone was observed a single time. This chain joins TRBV9 and TRBJ2-3; perhaps TRBD1 as D (6 bases). The ends were cut back, 3 bases at V and 3 bases at J, with 17 bases in the middle. The CDR3 totals 16 residues. Germline-derived CDR1 and CDR2 are SGDLS and YYNGEE. CDR3 sequence (DNA): TGTGCCAGCAGCGCGAGATCAGGGGCCCAAACAGATACGCAGTATTTT. Translating it yields CASSARSGAQTDTQYF.

This clone showed up just a few times. This chain links TRBV18 with TRBJ1-3, with D possibly matching TRBD1 (6 bases). The CDR3 is 16 amino acids. V was shortened by 5 bases and J by 0 bases, with 14 bases between the two germline ends. Germline values: CDR1 KGHSH, CDR2 LQKENI. The CDR3: CASSSTGHYSGNTIYF. The CDR3 DNA follows: TGTGCCAGCTCATCGACGGGACACTACTCTGGAAACACCATATATTTT.

The CDR3 is CASSLNRVEQFF. The CDR3 DNA reads TGTGCCAGCAGCTTAAATCGGGTGGAGCAGTTCTTC. V and J are TRBV11-3 and TRBJ2-1; D is unclear. Germline assignment: CDR1 SGHNT and CDR2 YENEEA. Trimming left V 2 bases short and J 10 bases short, with 9 bases between. The CDR3 extends over 12 amino acids.

The gene calls are TRBV5-4 and TRBJ2-2; the D gene could be TRBD1 or TRBD2 (5 bases each). Germline CDR1 reads SGHNT; CDR2 reads YYREEE (reference sequence). CDR3 length equals 16 residues. Trimming pared 4 bases from V and 4 bases from J, leaving 17 bases between. In DNA, the CDR3 is TGTGCCAGCAGCCTATCGACCGGGACCCTCACCGGGGAGCTGTTTTTT. It yields the protein CASSLSTGTLTGELFF.

V and J are TRBV9 and TRBJ2-1; unclear D gene. Per the germline V gene, CDR1 is SGDLS and CDR2 is YYNGEE. This CDR3 has 13 residues. Trimming removed 7 bases from V and 4 bases from J, with 12 bases in between. As DNA, the CDR3 is TGTGCCAGCGGGAACAGTCTATACAATGAGCAGTTCTTC. This sequence encodes CASGNSLYNEQFF.

The genes are TRBV5-1 and TRBJ2-2; D remains ambiguous. The V end was cut by 4 bases, the J end by 7 bases, with 11 bases between. The CDR3 consists of 13 residues. Germline V gene lookup returns CDR1 SGHRS and CDR2 YFSETQ. The CDR3 protein is CASSQTVNGELFF. CDR3 sequence (DNA): TGCGCCAGCAGCCAAACAGTGAACGGGGAGCTGTTTTTT.

J is TRBJ1-6 and V is TRBV6-5, with TRBD1 matching over 7 bases. This CDR3 region has 15 residues. The V and J ends lost 6 bases and 6 bases, in that order; junction bases with no gene match: 8. Germline V gives CDR1 MNHEY, CDR2 SVGAGI. The CDR3 region is CASRPRGARNSPLHF. As DNA, the CDR3 is TGTGCCAGCAGACCCAGGGGGGCACGTAATTCACCCCTCCACTTT.

The CDR3: CASSARGIDEQFF. DNA of the CDR3: TGCGCCAGCAGTGCGAGAGGGATTGATGAGCAGTTCTTC. The chain recombines TRBV10-1 with TRBJ2-1; the D gene is possibly TRBD2 (5 bases). Trimming removed 4 bases at V and 8 bases at J, with 12 bases between. The CDR3 has 13 residues. Looked up from germline, CDR1 is WNHNN and CDR2 is SYGVQD (reference sequence).